A selection of T cell receptor beta chains follows, all from one sample in a study of memory CD4+ T cells and cytomegalovirus serostatus. Profiled with immunoSEQ multiplex PCR; TCRdb holds only in-frame clones, not every one. The sample holds some 95,000 clones; about four fifths are singletons and the top ten take about 4%. Sequenced input: memory CD4+ T cells from blood. The receptors originated from an adult in good health and CMV-seropositive. CDR3s include the opening cysteine and the closing phenylalanine or tryptophan. The D gene is left open where the match is weak. Clone size is not always given. Where it is, it says once, few, many or a class for expanded clones.

J,D,length,size,V,CDR3,DNA
TRBJ2-7,TRBD1,15,NA,TRBV5-6,CASSWTGGTTYEQYF,TGTGCCAGCAGCTGGACAGGGGGGACGACCTACGAGCAGTACTTC
TRBJ2-5,NA,15,NA,TRBV5-1,CASSLEGHDRKTQYF,TGCGCCAGCAGCTTGGAGGGACATGATCGGAAGACCCAGTACTTC
TRBJ2-2,NA,12,once,TRBV11-3,CASSFGAGELFF,TGTGCCAGCAGCTTTGGGGCCGGGGAGCTGTTTTTT
TRBJ2-2,NA,14,once,TRBV7-3,CASSLSGNTGELFF,TGTGCCAGCAGCTTATCGGGGAACACCGGGGAGCTGTTTTTT
TRBJ2-3,NA,14,NA,TRBV5-1,CASRGLAGGDTQYF,TGCGCCAGCAGGGGCCTCGCAGGGGGGGATACGCAGTATTTT
TRBJ2-1,TRBD1,13,NA,TRBV18,CASSSDRGHEQFF,TGTGCCAGCTCCTCAGACAGGGGCCATGAGCAGTTCTTC
TRBJ2-3,NA,12,few,TRBV10-3,CAISESVDTQYF,TGTGCCATCAGTGAGTCGGTAGATACGCAGTATTTT
TRBJ2-2,NA,14,NA,TRBV6-5,CASRAGPQSGELFF,TGTGCCAGCAGGGCCGGGCCCCAATCTGGGGAGCTGTTTTTT
TRBJ1-4,NA,15,NA,TRBV25-1,CASSDQTVVNEKLFF,TGTGCCAGCAGTGATCAGACAGTAGTTAATGAAAAACTGTTTTTT
TRBJ2-4,NA,15,few,TRBV28,CASSSPVIAKNIQYF,TGTGCCAGCAGTTCCCCAGTGATAGCCAAAAACATTCAGTACTTC
TRBJ2-7,NA,15,NA,TRBV11-2,CASSLLSGSSYEQYF,TGTGCCAGCAGCCTCCTTAGCGGCTCGTCCTACGAGCAGTACTTC
TRBJ2-2,NA,14,NA,TRBV11-2,CASSWGASGTELFF,TGTGCCAGCAGCTGGGGGGCCTCAGGGACGGAGCTGTTTTTT
TRBJ2-5,TRBD1,14,NA,TRBV7-3,CASSRQGQGETQYF,TGTGCCAGCAGCAGACAGGGACAGGGAGAGACCCAGTACTTC
TRBJ2-4,NA,17,NA,TRBV7-9,CASSHRGRDGFQNIQYF,TGTGCCAGCAGCCATCGAGGGCGGGACGGTTTTCAAAACATTCAGTACTTC
TRBJ1-2,NA,11,few,TRBV6-1,CASSEWTGYTF,TGTGCCAGCAGTGAGTGGACTGGCTACACCTTC
TRBJ1-2,NA,16,NA,TRBV30,CAWSAGASLRNYGYTF,TGTGCCTGGAGTGCTGGGGCCAGCCTTAGAAACTATGGCTACACCTTC
TRBJ1-5,TRBD1,15,NA,TRBV30,CASSQGTASNQPQHF,TGTGCCTCCTCACAGGGGACCGCAAGCAATCAGCCCCAGCATTTT
TRBJ1-4,NA,15,NA,TRBV7-2,CASTPRAEPNEKLFF,TGTGCCAGCACCCCCAGGGCAGAACCTAATGAAAAACTGTTTTTT
TRBJ2-5,NA,15,NA,TRBV28,CASSLAGGVLETQYF,TGTGCCAGCAGTTTAGCCGGCGGAGTACTAGAGACCCAGTACTTC
TRBJ2-1,NA,12,NA,TRBV7-2,CASSQGLVEQFF,TGTGCCAGCAGCCAGGGACTTGTTGAGCAGTTCTTC
TRBJ2-3,TRBD2,16,NA,TRBV28,CASSPSGTSGIGTQYF,TGTGCCAGCAGCCCCTCCGGGACTAGCGGGATTGGTACGCAGTATTTT
TRBJ1-1,TRBD1,16,NA,TRBV12-5,CASGLSGQGGGTEAFF,TGTGCTAGTGGTTTGTCAGGACAGGGGGGAGGCACTGAAGCTTTCTTT
TRBJ1-5,TRBD1,14,NA,TRBV9,CASSGGTGYQPQHF,TGTGCCAGCAGCGGCGGGACAGGGTATCAGCCCCAGCATTTT
TRBJ2-5,TRBD2,13,NA,TRBV19,CASSMGRAETQYF,TGTGCCAGTAGTATGGGGAGGGCAGAGACCCAGTACTTC
TRBJ1-2,NA,16,NA,TRBV6-1,CASSASSVDRNYGYTF,TGTGCCAGCAGTGCATCCAGCGTGGACAGAAACTATGGCTACACCTTC
TRBJ2-5,NA,16,NA,TRBV2,CASSEALGQGTETQYF,TGTGCCAGCAGTGAAGCGCTTGGGCAGGGGACGGAGACCCAGTACTTC
TRBJ1-3,NA,15,NA,TRBV27,CASSRGPSSGNTIYF,TGTGCCAGCAGTCGTGGACCGAGCTCTGGAAACACCATATATTTT
TRBJ1-1,NA,12,NA,TRBV2,CASSYTGQEAFF,TGTGCCAGCAGTTACACAGGACAGGAAGCTTTCTTT